This T cell receptor (beta chain) was recovered during a study of regulatory T cells in long-lasting Graves disease. Study context: More than 5 years of antithyroid drugs with positive TSH receptor antibodies defined persistent Graves' disease.

The TCR beta library used iRepertoire HTBI primers with Arm-PCR amplification of CDR3. Per the original data handling: Samples jointly harbored 60 to 65 TRBV and 12 to 15 TRBJ segments. TCRdb recomputed calls from the multiplex PCR reads with MiXCR, one row per CDR3 protein. These V and J calls rely on TCRdb rather than the paper's analysis. The table lists about 470,000 distinct CDR3 sequences, under 25% of them singletons. The CDR3 runs 16 residues. Germline V gene sequence: CDR1 SNHLY, CDR2 FYNNEI. Trimming shortened V by 3 bases and J by 2 bases, and 13 bases separated the two germline ends. Specified time point: persistent/refractory GD, antithyroid drugs over 5 years with positive TRAb. The TCR library used RNA extracted from PBMCs. Whole-study findings and limits: Only a small sample size was used, which may have cut accuracy. Persistent Graves' patients showed less TCR diversity than newly diagnosed ones.

This clonotype was seen at least ten times. Its antigen is currently unknown. This rearrangement joins TRBV2 to TRBJ2-2; possibly TRBD2 for D (7 bases). The TCR sequence derives from a female donor with Graves disease. Sequencing used peripheral blood mononuclear cells (PBMCs), obtained when the disease was refractory, from a patient treated with antithyroid drugs. The CDR3 DNA is TGTGCCAGCAGTGACACAGGGACTACCAACACCGGGGAGCTGTTTTTT. It is translated as CASSDTGTTNTGELFF.